This is a list of T cell receptor beta chains from one sample in a study of blood T cell repertoires in COVID-19. TCRdb's table, derived via immunoSEQ multiplex PCR, lists solely in-frame clones and lacks some. The sample contains around 280,000 clones, 75% to 90% of which appear only once. The sequenced material came from peripheral blood. Receptors were obtained from a woman in her twenties or thirties who had recovered from COVID-19. CDR3s include the opening cysteine and the closing phenylalanine or tryptophan. The order of the fields is V gene, D gene, J gene, clone size, CDR3 protein, CDR3 DNA. A D gene is named only where the DNA matches it firmly. The size entry is marked missing in some rows and otherwise reads once, few, many or a size class.

V gene: TRBV6-5
D gene: -
J gene: TRBJ2-3
clone size: -
CDR3 protein: CASKPGEITDTQYF
CDR3 DNA: TGTGCCAGCAAGCCAGGGGAGATCACAGATACGCAGTATTTT

V gene: TRBV11-2
D gene: TRBD2
J gene: TRBJ2-3
clone size: -
CDR3 protein: CASSSLAGSTDTQYF
CDR3 DNA: TGTGCCAGCAGCTCCCTAGCGGGGTCCACAGATACGCAGTATTTT

V gene: TRBV5-1
D gene: TRBD2
J gene: TRBJ2-3
clone size: -
CDR3 protein: CASSSSGNSDTQYF
CDR3 DNA: TGCGCCAGCAGCTCTAGCGGGAACTCAGATACGCAGTATTTT

V gene: TRBV29-1
D gene: -
J gene: TRBJ2-3
clone size: -
CDR3 protein: CSALATSTDTQYF
CDR3 DNA: TGCAGCGCCCTAGCGACTAGCACAGATACGCAGTATTTT

V gene: TRBV15
D gene: -
J gene: TRBJ1-5
clone size: -
CDR3 protein: CATSRAPFNQPQHF
CDR3 DNA: TGTGCCACCAGCAGAGCCCCCTTCAATCAGCCCCAGCATTTT

V gene: TRBV27
D gene: -
J gene: TRBJ1-5
clone size: -
CDR3 protein: CASSLSVRGIQPQHF
CDR3 DNA: TGTGCCAGCAGTTTATCGGTACGGGGAATTCAGCCCCAGCATTTT

V gene: TRBV28
D gene: TRBD2
J gene: TRBJ2-7
clone size: -
CDR3 protein: CASSSPRDYGYEQYF
CDR3 DNA: TGTGCCAGCAGTTCCCCCCGGGACTACGGCTACGAGCAGTACTTC

V gene: TRBV19
D gene: -
J gene: TRBJ1-1
clone size: once
CDR3 protein: CASSSSTAKGTEAFF
CDR3 DNA: TGTGCCAGTAGTTCCTCGACAGCAAAGGGGACTGAAGCTTTCTTT

V gene: TRBV4-3
D gene: -
J gene: TRBJ2-4
clone size: -
CDR3 protein: CASSQGSGELNIQYF
CDR3 DNA: TGCGCCAGCAGCCAAGGTTCGGGGGAGCTAAACATTCAGTACTTC

V gene: TRBV4-1
D gene: TRBD2
J gene: TRBJ2-1
clone size: -
CDR3 protein: CASSPQTSGGYNEQFF
CDR3 DNA: TGCGCCAGCAGCCCCCAAACTAGCGGGGGATACAATGAGCAGTTCTTC

V gene: TRBV19
D gene: -
J gene: TRBJ2-5
clone size: -
CDR3 protein: CASSQQGTETQYF
CDR3 DNA: TGTGCCAGTAGCCAACAGGGGACTGAGACCCAGTACTTC

V gene: TRBV2
D gene: TRBD1
J gene: TRBJ2-5
clone size: -
CDR3 protein: CASSYRGRETQYF
CDR3 DNA: TGTGCCAGCAGTTACAGGGGGCGGGAGACCCAGTACTTC

V gene: TRBV27
D gene: -
J gene: TRBJ1-3
clone size: -
CDR3 protein: CASSPQGSGNTIYF
CDR3 DNA: TGTGCCAGCAGTCCCCAGGGATCTGGAAACACCATATATTTT

V gene: TRBV6-5
D gene: -
J gene: TRBJ1-1
clone size: -
CDR3 protein: CASSYVVNTEAFF
CDR3 DNA: TGTGCCAGCAGTTACGTCGTGAACACTGAAGCTTTCTTT

V gene: TRBV12-3/TRBV12-4
D gene: -
J gene: TRBJ1-1
clone size: -
CDR3 protein: CASTELGGTEAFF
CDR3 DNA: TGTGCCAGCACCGAACTGGGGGGAACTGAAGCTTTCTTT

V gene: TRBV19
D gene: TRBD1
J gene: TRBJ1-2
clone size: -
CDR3 protein: CASTRRGGEGNYGYTF
CDR3 DNA: TGTGCCAGTACCCGAAGAGGGGGCGAGGGTAACTATGGCTACACCTTC

V gene: TRBV3-1/TRBV3-2
D gene: -
J gene: TRBJ2-1
clone size: -
CDR3 protein: CASSQGAGNEQFF
CDR3 DNA: TGTGCCAGCAGCCAAGGGGCAGGGAATGAGCAGTTCTTC

V gene: TRBV19
D gene: -
J gene: TRBJ2-7
clone size: many
CDR3 protein: CASNPSQGYEQYF
CDR3 DNA: TGTGCCAGTAATCCGTCGCAGGGCTACGAGCAGTACTTC

V gene: TRBV2
D gene: -
J gene: TRBJ1-2
clone size: -
CDR3 protein: CASGETNYGYTF
CDR3 DNA: TGTGCGAGCGGGGAGACAAACTATGGCTACACCTTC

V gene: TRBV10-3
D gene: -
J gene: TRBJ1-6
clone size: -
CDR3 protein: CAISEGQTSYNSPLHF
CDR3 DNA: TGTGCCATCAGTGAGGGACAGACCTCCTATAATTCACCCCTCCACTTT

V gene: TRBV11-2
D gene: -
J gene: TRBJ2-7
clone size: -
CDR3 protein: CASSSTGFGPYEQYF
CDR3 DNA: TGTGCCAGCAGCTCTACAGGGTTCGGTCCCTACGAGCAGTACTTC

V gene: TRBV12-3/TRBV12-4
D gene: -
J gene: TRBJ2-2
clone size: -
CDR3 protein: CASSFGSGELFF
CDR3 DNA: TGTGCCAGCAGTTTTGGGAGCGGGGAGCTGTTTTTT

V gene: TRBV6-6
D gene: TRBD1
J gene: TRBJ1-1
clone size: few
CDR3 protein: CASHPGQGLNTEAFF
CDR3 DNA: TGTGCCAGCCATCCGGGACAGGGCCTGAACACTGAAGCTTTCTTT

V gene: TRBV21-1
D gene: -
J gene: TRBJ1-1
clone size: few
CDR3 protein: CASRLPRGRTEAFF
CDR3 DNA: TGTGCCAGCAGGCTGCCCAGGGGGCGGACTGAAGCTTTCTTT

V gene: TRBV19
D gene: -
J gene: TRBJ2-5
clone size: -
CDR3 protein: CASSTRQQETQYF
CDR3 DNA: TGTGCCAGTAGTACGAGGCAGCAAGAGACCCAGTACTTC

V gene: TRBV28
D gene: -
J gene: TRBJ1-2
clone size: -
CDR3 protein: CASSLKGRRGYTF
CDR3 DNA: TGTGCCAGCAGTTTAAAGGGGCGGCGTGGCTACACCTTC

V gene: TRBV7-2
D gene: TRBD1
J gene: TRBJ2-5
clone size: -
CDR3 protein: CASSLAETGGGETQYF
CDR3 DNA: TGTGCCAGCAGCTTAGCTGAGACAGGGGGCGGGGAGACCCAGTACTTC

V gene: TRBV11-3
D gene: TRBD2
J gene: TRBJ2-1
clone size: -
CDR3 protein: CASSSRASGPNEQFF
CDR3 DNA: TGTGCCAGCAGCTCGAGGGCTAGCGGGCCAAATGAGCAGTTCTTC

V gene: TRBV7-2
D gene: -
J gene: TRBJ1-3
clone size: -
CDR3 protein: CASSLPVIRGFPSGNTIYF
CDR3 DNA: TGTGCCAGCAGCTTACCAGTGATTCGGGGGTTCCCCTCTGGAAACACCATATATTTT

V gene: TRBV30
D gene: -
J gene: TRBJ2-1
clone size: -
CDR3 protein: CAWRSLRASSYNEQFF
CDR3 DNA: TGTGCCTGGAGAAGTTTGCGGGCCAGCTCCTACAATGAGCAGTTCTTC

V gene: TRBV24-1
D gene: -
J gene: TRBJ2-2
clone size: -
CDR3 protein: CATSEAGGTGELFF
CDR3 DNA: TGTGCCACCAGTGAGGCAGGAGGTACCGGGGAGCTGTTTTTT

V gene: TRBV2
D gene: -
J gene: TRBJ1-1
clone size: -
CDR3 protein: CASRATGNTEAFF
CDR3 DNA: TGTGCCAGCAGGGCGACAGGGAACACTGAAGCTTTCTTT

V gene: TRBV5-1
D gene: -
J gene: TRBJ2-3
clone size: -
CDR3 protein: CASSLGLGGTDTQYF
CDR3 DNA: TGCGCCAGCAGCTTGGGTCTGGGAGGCACAGATACGCAGTATTTT

V gene: TRBV6-5
D gene: TRBD1
J gene: TRBJ1-1
clone size: -
CDR3 protein: CASSSGENRGKVFF
CDR3 DNA: TGTGCCAGCAGTTCGGGAGAGAACAGGGGAAAAGTTTTCTTT

V gene: TRBV19
D gene: TRBD1
J gene: TRBJ2-2
clone size: -
CDR3 protein: CASSVQGIETGELFF
CDR3 DNA: TGTGCCAGTAGTGTACAGGGGATTGAAACCGGGGAGCTGTTTTTT

V gene: TRBV19
D gene: TRBD2
J gene: TRBJ2-2
clone size: -
CDR3 protein: CASSIASGGGELFF
CDR3 DNA: TGTGCCAGTAGTATAGCTAGCGGGGGCGGGGAGCTGTTTTTT

V gene: TRBV27
D gene: -
J gene: TRBJ2-5
clone size: once
CDR3 protein: CASSLFGAHPRETQYF
CDR3 DNA: TGTGCCAGCAGTTTATTTGGGGCACACCCAAGGGAGACCCAGTACTTC

V gene: TRBV6-5
D gene: -
J gene: TRBJ1-5
clone size: -
CDR3 protein: CASSTSDSNQPQHF
CDR3 DNA: TGTGCCAGCAGTACATCCGACAGTAATCAGCCCCAGCATTTT

V gene: TRBV11-2
D gene: -
J gene: TRBJ2-7
clone size: -
CDR3 protein: CASSLDLGTTYEQYF
CDR3 DNA: TGTGCCAGCAGCTTAGACCTCGGGACAACCTACGAGCAGTACTTC

V gene: TRBV6-5
D gene: TRBD2
J gene: TRBJ2-2
clone size: -
CDR3 protein: CASSYGTSGYTGELFF
CDR3 DNA: TGTGCCAGCAGTTATGGGACTAGCGGATACACCGGGGAGCTGTTTTTT

V gene: TRBV6-2/TRBV6-3
D gene: -
J gene: TRBJ2-2
clone size: -
CDR3 protein: CASSYMGLLNTGELFF
CDR3 DNA: TGTGCCAGCAGTTACATGGGACTCTTAAACACCGGGGAGCTGTTTTTT

V gene: TRBV2
D gene: -
J gene: TRBJ1-1
clone size: -
CDR3 protein: CASRTGNTEAFF
CDR3 DNA: TGTGCCAGCAGAACAGGAAACACTGAAGCTTTCTTT

V gene: TRBV27
D gene: -
J gene: TRBJ2-7
clone size: -
CDR3 protein: CASSPLYGEQYF
CDR3 DNA: TGTGCCAGCAGCCCACTTTATGGCGAGCAGTACTTC

V gene: TRBV28
D gene: -
J gene: TRBJ1-5
clone size: few
CDR3 protein: CASSEQDSNQPQHF
CDR3 DNA: TGTGCCAGCAGTGAACAGGATAGCAATCAGCCCCAGCATTTT

V gene: TRBV9
D gene: TRBD2
J gene: TRBJ2-2
clone size: once
CDR3 protein: CASSGPGLAGGNTGELFF
CDR3 DNA: TGTGCCAGCAGCGGACCGGGACTAGCGGGAGGGAACACCGGGGAGCTGTTTTTT

V gene: TRBV5-5
D gene: -
J gene: TRBJ2-1
clone size: -
CDR3 protein: CASSLGVTSTNEQFF
CDR3 DNA: TGTGCCAGCAGCTTGGGAGTGACTAGTACCAATGAGCAGTTCTTC

V gene: TRBV28
D gene: TRBD1
J gene: TRBJ2-7
clone size: -
CDR3 protein: CASSPRQGSYEQYF
CDR3 DNA: TGTGCCAGCAGTCCGCGACAGGGTAGCTACGAGCAGTACTTC

V gene: TRBV28
D gene: -
J gene: TRBJ1-3
clone size: -
CDR3 protein: CASSFSSGNTIYF
CDR3 DNA: TGTGCCAGCAGTTTTAGCTCTGGAAACACCATATATTTT

V gene: TRBV2
D gene: -
J gene: TRBJ1-1
clone size: -
CDR3 protein: CASLPDTLNTEAFF
CDR3 DNA: TGTGCCAGCCTCCCGGACACCTTGAACACTGAAGCTTTCTTT

V gene: TRBV6-5
D gene: -
J gene: TRBJ1-6
clone size: -
CDR3 protein: CASTPLVGGSSPLHF
CDR3 DNA: TGTGCCAGCACTCCCCTTGTCGGGGGTAGTTCACCCCTCCACTTT

V gene: TRBV4-1
D gene: -
J gene: TRBJ1-4
clone size: -
CDR3 protein: CASSQSSIGTNEKLFF
CDR3 DNA: TGCGCCAGCAGCCAGAGCAGTATCGGGACTAATGAAAAACTGTTTTTT

V gene: TRBV5-4
D gene: TRBD2
J gene: TRBJ2-5
clone size: -
CDR3 protein: CASSAGLAGARETQYF
CDR3 DNA: TGTGCCAGCAGCGCCGGACTAGCGGGGGCCAGGGAGACCCAGTACTTC

V gene: TRBV27
D gene: -
J gene: TRBJ1-5
clone size: once
CDR3 protein: CASSLYRELGNQPQHF
CDR3 DNA: TGTGCCAGCAGTTTATACAGGGAATTAGGCAATCAGCCCCAGCATTTT